This is a list of T cell receptor beta chains from one sample in a study of cytomegalovirus exposure and HLA in healthy donors. The data were produced by immunoSEQ multiplex PCR, yet TCRdb's version contains in-frame clones alone and is incomplete. The table lists tens of thousands of clones, 94% of them singletons, with 0.55% to 0.8% in the top ten. Sequenced material: PBMCs. The receptor source for this set is a woman younger than 30 in good health and CMV-seronegative. Each CDR3 is given with its conserved first and last residue. A D gene is named only where the DNA matches it firmly. Rows may omit the clone size; those that give it use once, few, many or a size class.

j_call,v_call,clone_size,d_call,cdr3_nt,cdr3_aa
TRBJ2-2,TRBV27,.,TRBD1,TGTGCCAGCAGTGTACAGGGGGTAGCCGGGGAGCTGTTTTTT,CASSVQGVAGELFF
TRBJ2-1,TRBV10-1,.,.,TGCGCCAGGGGGGGACCTTGGGGTTCGCACGACTCCTACAATGAGCAGTTCTTC,CARGGPWGSHDSYNEQFF
TRBJ2-7,TRBV7-6,.,TRBD2,TGTGCCAGCAGCTTAGGCGCTAGCGGGGGAGGGGAGCAGTACTTC,CASSLGASGGGEQYF
TRBJ2-7,TRBV19,.,.,TGTGCCAGTAGTGTACAGGGCTACGAGCAGTACTTC,CASSVQGYEQYF
TRBJ2-7,TRBV28,.,TRBD2,TGTGCCAGCACCACTCCCGCGGGGGGTCACTACGAGCAGTACTTC,CASTTPAGGHYEQYF
TRBJ2-7,TRBV6-1,.,TRBD1,TGTGCCAGCAGGGACAGGGGTCCCTACGAGCAGTACTTC,CASRDRGPYEQYF
TRBJ2-3,TRBV9,.,TRBD2,TGTGCCAGCAGCGGAAGCCGGGGACTAGCGGGGGCGCGCGATACGCAGTATTTT,CASSGSRGLAGARDTQYF
TRBJ2-6,TRBV5-4,.,.,TGTGCCAGCAGCTTGGGAGCAAGCTCTGGGGCCAACGTCCTGACTTTC,CASSLGASSGANVLTF
TRBJ2-6,TRBV5-8,.,TRBD1,TGTGCCACCACCCCCAGGGGGCGCTACTCTGGGGCCAACGTCCTGACTTTC,CATTPRGRYSGANVLTF
TRBJ1-5,TRBV18,.,.,TGTGCCAGCTCACCAATCAGAGGGCCTAGCAATCAGCCCCAGCATTTT,CASSPIRGPSNQPQHF
TRBJ1-5,TRBV28,.,.,TGTGCCAGCAGTTTTGGCAGGTGGAATCAGCCCCAGCATTTT,CASSFGRWNQPQHF
TRBJ2-3,TRBV7-9,.,.,TGTGCCAGCAGCTTAGTCGCCTCTGAGCGGAGTACGCAGTATTTT,CASSLVASERSTQYF
TRBJ2-5,TRBV6-5,.,TRBD2,TGTGCCAGCAGTTACCAGTCGGGAGGTGGGGAGACCCAGTACTTC,CASSYQSGGGETQYF
TRBJ2-7,TRBV6-6,.,TRBD1,TGTGCCAGCAGTTACTCCGGGACAGGGGGGGAAGAGCAGTACTTC,CASSYSGTGGEEQYF
TRBJ1-2,TRBV6-6,.,.,TGTGCCAGCAGTTATGGTGCAGGGGATGGCTACACCTTC,CASSYGAGDGYTF
TRBJ1-1,TRBV5-4,.,.,TGTGCCAGCAGCCCGGCTGGGAGTTTGGGAATTGAAGCTTTCTTT,CASSPAGSLGIEAFF
TRBJ1-4,TRBV5-1,.,.,TGCGCCAGCAGCTTGGGAAGGGAGCGGGAAAAACTGTTTTTT,CASSLGREREKLFF
TRBJ2-7,TRBV28,.,TRBD1,TGTGCCAGCAGTTTATTAGCGGGGACAGGGGGCATGAACGAGCAGTACTTC,CASSLLAGTGGMNEQYF
TRBJ2-6,TRBV5-6,.,TRBD1,TGTGCCAGCAAGACAGGGGACGGATGGGCCAACGTCCTGACTTTC,CASKTGDGWANVLTF
TRBJ1-3,TRBV7-2,.,.,TGTGCCAGCAGCCCAGGAGAGCGGACTCCCTCTGGAAACACCATATATTTT,CASSPGERTPSGNTIYF
TRBJ1-1,TRBV30,.,.,TGTGCCTGGAGTCCGGGACACGGGAACACTGAAGCTTTCTTT,CAWSPGHGNTEAFF
TRBJ2-3,TRBV28,.,.,TGTGCCAGCAGCCGCGGGGATGGAATTGGGGTTAGCACAGATACGCAGTATTTT,CASSRGDGIGVSTDTQYF
TRBJ2-5,TRBV18,.,.,TGTGCCAGCTCACCACTGATTAGTACAGAGACCCAGTACTTC,CASSPLISTETQYF
TRBJ2-5,TRBV6-1,once,TRBD2,TGTGCCACTCATAGCGGGGGGGCCGGAGAAGAGACCCAGTACTTC,CATHSGGAGEETQYF
TRBJ2-1,TRBV19,.,TRBD1,TGTGCCAGTAGTGCTGGACAGGGGCCCTCCTACAATGAGCAGTTCTTC,CASSAGQGPSYNEQFF
TRBJ2-7,TRBV28,.,.,TGTGCCAGCAGTTTGGAGGGGCCCTACTACGAGCAGTACTTC,CASSLEGPYYEQYF
TRBJ2-1,TRBV6-5,.,TRBD1,TGTGCCAGCAGTTACTCGAGGGGACAGCCCTACAATGAGCAGTTCTTC,CASSYSRGQPYNEQFF
TRBJ1-5,TRBV6-1,.,TRBD1,TGTGCCAGCAGTCACGACAGGGTTCAGCCCCAGCATTTT,CASSHDRVQPQHF
TRBJ1-2,TRBV9,.,.,TGTGCCAGCAGCGTTGACAGGAATTATGGCTACACCTTC,CASSVDRNYGYTF
TRBJ1-4,TRBV15,once,TRBD1,TGTGCCACCAGCAGAGGAGCGATGACAGGGGGGAATGAAAAACTGTTTTTT,CATSRGAMTGGNEKLFF
TRBJ2-3,TRBV5-1,.,TRBD1,TGCGCCAGCAGCACCCTACCGGGACAGCTAAACACAGATACGCAGTATTTT,CASSTLPGQLNTDTQYF
TRBJ1-1,TRBV20-1,.,.,TGCCGTACCGCCAGAGAAGCTTTCTTT,CRTAREAFF
TRBJ1-6,TRBV6-5,.,.,TGTGCCAGCAGTCTAGATAATTCACCCCTCCACTTT,CASSLDNSPLHF
TRBJ2-5,TRBV5-4,.,TRBD2,TGTGCCAGCACCCTTGGGCTAGCGGGGGGCCAAGAGACCCAGTACTTC,CASTLGLAGGQETQYF
TRBJ1-4,TRBV7-2,.,.,TGTGCCAGCAGCTTAGGTGACAGACAAAAACTGTTTTTT,CASSLGDRQKLFF
TRBJ2-7,TRBV28,few,TRBD1,TGTGCCAGCCTCCGGGACAGGGGTAAAAAGGAGCAGTACTTC,CASLRDRGKKEQYF
TRBJ1-2,TRBV7-3,once,.,TGTGCCAGCAGCTTAATCACCCCCCGGGACACCTATTCCCCCTATGGCTACACCTTC,CASSLITPRDTYSPYGYTF
TRBJ1-1,TRBV9,.,.,TGTGCCAGCAGTCGACTGGGCGGGGACACTGAAGCTTTCTTT,CASSRLGGDTEAFF
TRBJ1-1,TRBV7-9,.,TRBD1,TGTGCCAGCGGCCCAGGGGGTTATTATGAAGCTTTCTTT,CASGPGGYYEAFF
TRBJ1-6,TRBV19,.,.,TGTGCCAGTAACACAGCAGGCAGGAGGCGATCACCCCTCCACTTT,CASNTAGRRRSPLHF
TRBJ1-2,TRBV2,.,TRBD1,TGTGCCAGCAGGAGGACAGGTCCAAACTATGGCTACACCTTC,CASRRTGPNYGYTF
TRBJ2-7,TRBV27,.,TRBD1,TGTGCCAGCAGTTTGTCTGGGACAGGGGGTTGGTACGAGCAGTACTTC,CASSLSGTGGWYEQYF
TRBJ2-7,TRBV2,few,TRBD1,TGTGCCAGCAGGTCTGAAGGACAGGGCGAGCAGTACTTC,CASRSEGQGEQYF
TRBJ2-3,TRBV18,.,TRBD2,TGTGCCAGCTCGCCACCGAGCGGGGTAGATACGCAGTATTTT,CASSPPSGVDTQYF
TRBJ1-4,TRBV5-1,.,.,TGCGCCAGCAGCGGGAGGGAGGGAGGATTCGCAACTAATGAAAAACTGTTTTTT,CASSGREGGFATNEKLFF
TRBJ2-1,TRBV4-3,.,TRBD2,TGCGCCAGCAGCTACAGACTAGCGGGGGACTACACTGAGCAGTTCTTC,CASSYRLAGDYTEQFF
TRBJ2-7,TRBV19,.,.,TGTGCCAGTAGTATTTCATACCCCCTAGGAGGGGAGCAGTACTTC,CASSISYPLGGEQYF
TRBJ2-5,TRBV9,.,TRBD2,TGTGCCAGCAGCGTAGGGTTAGCGGGGGGGCGAGAGACCCAGTACTTC,CASSVGLAGGRETQYF
TRBJ2-7,TRBV5-3,.,.,TGTGCCAGAAGCAAGGGATTAGACAGGAACTCCTACGAGCAGTACTTC,CARSKGLDRNSYEQYF
TRBJ2-7,TRBV27,.,TRBD2,TGTGCCAGCAGTTTTAGATCTAGCGGGGCGTACGAGCAGTACTTC,CASSFRSSGAYEQYF
TRBJ2-7,TRBV6-6,.,.,TGTGCCAGCAGTTACCGGCAGGGGAGCTCCTACGAGCAGTACTTC,CASSYRQGSSYEQYF
TRBJ1-2,TRBV28,.,.,TGTGCCAGCAGTTCCTTGGACAGTAACTATGGCTACACCTTC,CASSSLDSNYGYTF
TRBJ1-3,TRBV28,once,.,TGTGCCAGCAGCACCCATTTCGGGGCTGGAAACACCATATATTTT,CASSTHFGAGNTIYF